This TCR beta chain was sequenced during a study of cytomegalovirus exposure and HLA in healthy donors. About the study: Of a few hundred genotyped donors, about 81% clustered with self-reported Caucasian donors.

A few counts support this clone. The PCR ran on 60 Vbeta and 13 Jbeta primers. Libraries were prepared by immunoSEQ multiplex PCR; TCRdb keeps only in-frame clonotypes and omits some of them. Among approximately 100,000 clones listed, 10% were seen once. CDR3 length: 14 residues. Germline CDR1 is SGDLS and CDR2 is YYNGEE. Losses at the gene ends were 0 bases for V and 5 bases for J; bases not matched to a gene: 4. The sequence came from a man aged 35-49 years in good health and CMV-seropositive. Sample: PBMCs. The V gene is TRBV9, the J gene TRBJ2-5; TRBD2 matches 7 bases. This CDR3 reads CASSVGGGDETQYF. CDR3 DNA: TGTGCCAGCAGCGTAGGTGGGGGGGATGAGACCCAGTACTTC.